The next 11 T cell receptor beta chains were all read from a single sample in a study of identical twins. Using its own MiXCR run on the 5' RACE reads, TCRdb lists one record per CDR3 protein. The sample has approximately 700,000 distinct CDR3 sequences, over 5% seen once. The sample was naive T cells sorted from blood. Every receptor here comes from a man aged 18 to 35 in good health.

V is TRBV27 and J is TRBJ2-2; D possibly corresponds to TRBD2 (6 bases). V lost 2 bases, J lost 3 bases, and 10 bases lay in between. CDR1 and CDR2 from the germline V gene are MNHEY and SMNVEV (reference sequence). The CDR3 has 15 residues. CDR3 coding DNA: TGTGCCAGCAGTTTAATCTTAGCGGACACCGGGGAGCTGTTTTTT. This codes for CASSLILADTGELFF.

V is TRBV15 and J is TRBJ2-5; tentative D call: TRBD2 (5 bases). V was shortened by 0 bases and J by 2 bases, with 16 bases between the two germline ends. From germline, CDR1 is LNHNV and CDR2 YYDKDF (reference sequence). This CDR3 is 17 amino acids long. CDR3 DNA: TGTGCCACCAGCAGAGATTACATCAGGACTTCGCAAGAGACCCAGTACTTC. Amino acids: CATSRDYIRTSQETQYF.

Ten or more counts support this clonotype. This sequence joins TRBV20-1 and TRBJ2-1; 8 bases match TRBD2. V shed 1 base and J 0 bases; nucleotides not matched to a gene: 2. In germline, CDR1 is DFQATT, CDR2 SNEGSKA (reference sequence). The CDR3 loop spans 15 amino acids. The CDR3 DNA reads TGCAGTGCTAGAGCTCTAGCGGGCTCCTACAATGAGCAGTTCTTC. Encoded protein: CSARALAGSYNEQFF.

A few counts support this clonotype. This chain joins TRBV24-1 and TRBJ2-5; 13 positions match TRBD2. Per the germline V gene, CDR1 is KGHDR and CDR2 is SFDVKD. The CDR3 has 16 amino acids. With V trimmed by 3 bases and J by 3 bases, 3 bases remained unmatched. In DNA form, the CDR3 reads TGTGCCACCAGTGATCCCGGGACTAGCGGGGAAGAGACCCAGTACTTC. Amino acid sequence: CATSDPGTSGEETQYF.

This clonotype was found many times. V and J are TRBV19 and TRBJ2-2; D not certain. Germline V gene lookup returns CDR1 LNHDA and CDR2 SQIVND (reference sequence). The CDR3 is 11 amino acids. V was cut by 4 bases and J by 10 bases, with 7 bases left in between. The CDR3 DNA follows: TGTGCCAGTAGTAGTAACGTGGAGCTGTTTTTT. This sequence encodes CASSSNVELFF.

A few counts support this clonotype. V and J are TRBV7-8 and TRBJ2-5, with D tentatively TRBD1 or TRBD2 (5 bases each). The CDR3 runs 15 residues. Looked up from germline, CDR1 is SGHVS and CDR2 is FQNEAQ. With 3 bases removed from V and 3 bases from J, the gap between germline ends came to 14 bases. For the CDR3, the DNA is TGTGCCAGCAGCTTGAGGGGTGAGAAGGAAGAGACCCAGTACTTC. Its translation: CASSLRGEKEETQYF.

This clonotype occurred a few times. V gene TRBV7-6 combines with J gene TRBJ2-1; D is uncertain. Deletions cut 1 base from V and 7 bases from J, with 8 bases between. The V gene's germline CDR1 is SGHVS and CDR2 FNYEAQ. This CDR3 has 13 amino acids. The CDR3 nucleotides are TGTGCCAGCAGCTTAGGGTGGAGTAATGAGCAGTTCTTC. Protein product: CASSLGWSNEQFF.

The chain joins TRBV6-5 to TRBJ2-6, with no clear D. The CDR3 length is 16 residues. The V gene lost 5 bases and the J gene lost 0 bases, with 11 bases spanning the gap. CDR1 MNHEY and CDR2 SVGAGI come from the germline V gene. CDR3 region: CASSLEYSSGANVLTF. CDR3 DNA: TGTGCCAGCAGTCTCGAATACAGCTCTGGGGCCAACGTCCTGACTTTC.

The table lists this clonotype with a few counts. The chain links TRBV20-1 to TRBJ2-1; 8 bases match TRBD1. Trimming at V came to 0 bases and at J to 2 bases, leaving 3 bases not matched to a gene. This CDR3 spans 15 amino acids. In germline, CDR1 is DFQATT, CDR2 SNEGSKA (reference sequence). The CDR3 nucleotides read TGCAGTGCTAGAGATTACAGGGGGGCCTACAATGAGCAGTTCTTC. Protein: CSARDYRGAYNEQFF.

This clonotype occurred many times. The gene calls are TRBV5-1 and TRBJ2-1; a weak D match, TRBD1 (6 bases). Germline V gene sequence: CDR1 SGHRS, CDR2 YFSETQ. Trimming took 3 bases from V and 5 from J, leaving 12 bases between them. The CDR3 runs 14 residues. DNA for the CDR3: TGCGCCAGCAGCTACCGGGACATAGACAATGAGCAGTTCTTC. It yields the protein CASSYRDIDNEQFF.

This clonotype was seen a few times. The CDR3 is CATSRLAGTGELFF. The DNA for the CDR3 is TGTGCCACCAGCCGGCTAGCGGGAACCGGGGAGCTGTTTTTT. The rearrangement links TRBV24-1 to TRBJ2-2, with 9 bases aligning to TRBD2. CDR3 length: 14 residues. Trimming took 7 bases from V and 5 from J; bases not matched to a gene: 4. Germline loops: CDR1 KGHDR, CDR2 SFDVKD.